This T cell receptor beta chain came from a study of blood T cell repertoires in COVID-19. Study summary: Some COVID-19 samples were acute and others convalescent; all came from the United States, Italy and Spain.

The authors' processing: For nucleated cells, counts were estimated from reference gene primer amplification. Repertoires were generated with immunoSEQ multiplex PCR, while TCRdb's copy carries only in-frame clones and drops some. V, J and clone size were drawn from that table, and D and trimming were deduced from the DNA. The profile shows about 60,000 clones, 88% of them singletons. This CDR3 is 14 amino acids long. CDR1 is LNHDA and CDR2 is SQIVND in the germline V gene (reference sequence). V lost 5 bases to trimming and J lost 3 bases, with 11 bases between them. The sample taken for sequencing was peripheral blood. The J gene is TRBJ1-5, the V gene TRBV19; D unresolved. This clonotype originated in a human donor in a cohort sampled during active COVID-19. This CDR3 reads CASSGGQVNQPQHF. Here the CDR3 DNA reads TGTGCCAGTAGTGGAGGGCAGGTCAATCAGCCCCAGCATTTT.